The rows below give T cell receptor beta chains drawn from one sample of a study of blood T cell repertoires in COVID-19. The repertoire was sequenced with immunoSEQ multiplex PCR; TCRdb's copy has only in-frame clones and lacks some. The sample shows some 250,000 clones, around 89% of them seen only once. The sequenced sample consisted of PBMCs or T cells enriched from blood (not recorded which). These receptors originate from a man aged 40-49 years who had recovered from COVID-19. The CDR3 runs from the conserved cysteine through the conserved F or W. D genes are given only for firm matches. Only some rows state a clone size, as once, few, many or a class for expanded clones.

v_gene	abundance	len	j_gene	d_gene	CDR3nt	CDR3aa
TRBV25-1	.	14	TRBJ1-1	.	TGTGCCAGCAGTTCCACCTCGCGGGGCACAGAAGCTTTCTTT	CASSSTSRGTEAFF
TRBV15	.	17	TRBJ2-7	.	TGTGCCACCAGCAGAGCCGCTCGTAGGGGGTATGGGGACGAGCAGTACTTC	CATSRAARRGYGDEQYF
TRBV18	.	12	TRBJ2-5	.	TGTGCCAGCTCACCCTCGCGGCAGACCCAGTACTTC	CASSPSRQTQYF
TRBV7-2	few	14	TRBJ2-7	TRBD1	TGTGCCAGCAGCTTAATGAAGGGGGCCCACGAGCAGTACTTC	CASSLMKGAHEQYF
TRBV6-5	once	15	TRBJ2-7	TRBD2	TGTGCCAGCAGTAATGGACTAGCGAGCTCCTACGAGCAGTACTTC	CASSNGLASSYEQYF
TRBV19	.	17	TRBJ2-7	TRBD1	TGTGCCAGTAGTATAGGCGAAGGCGGGACAGGGGGCTCCGAGCAGTACTTC	CASSIGEGGTGGSEQYF
TRBV9	.	12	TRBJ2-1	.	TGTGCCAGCAGCCCCCTAGATCTCGAGCAGTTCTTC	CASSPLDLEQFF
TRBV7-2	.	15	TRBJ2-1	TRBD2	TGTGCCAGCAGCCGTCCGGGACTAACAAGTAATGAGCAGTTCTTC	CASSRPGLTSNEQFF
TRBV4-2	.	14	TRBJ2-1	TRBD2	TGTGCCAGCAGCCAAGTCCCGCGGGAGTGGATTCAGTTCTTC	CASSQVPREWIQFF
TRBV10-3	.	14	TRBJ2-7	.	TGTGCCATCAAAGGCGGGCAAGAGTCCCACGAGCAGTACTTC	CAIKGGQESHEQYF
TRBV6-5	.	15	TRBJ1-2	TRBD1	TGTGCCAGCAGTCACAACCGGGACAGGAACTATGGCTACACCTTC	CASSHNRDRNYGYTF
TRBV28	.	15	TRBJ1-5	TRBD1	TGTGCCAGCAGTTCAGGGGGCGCGGGCAATCAGCCCCAGCATTTT	CASSSGGAGNQPQHF
TRBV12-5	.	15	TRBJ1-2	TRBD1	TGTGCTAGTGGACTACCGGACAGGGGGCTGCGAGGCTACACCTTC	CASGLPDRGLRGYTF
TRBV29-1	once	11	TRBJ1-2	TRBD1	TGCAGCGCAGATGGGACAGCCGGCTACACCTTC	CSADGTAGYTF
TRBV5-1	.	15	TRBJ2-2	.	TGCGCCAGCAGGCTTGTTGGCCAGAACACCGGGGAGCTGTTTTTT	CASRLVGQNTGELFF
TRBV27	.	15	TRBJ2-1	TRBD2	TGTGCCAGCAGTTTAACTAGCGGGAGAAGGAATGAGCAGTTCTTC	CASSLTSGRRNEQFF
TRBV5-1	.	15	TRBJ1-2	.	TGCGCCAGCAGCTTGGAGGGCACAGGGATCGATGGCTACACCTTC	CASSLEGTGIDGYTF
TRBV6-1	few	15	TRBJ1-4	.	TGTGCCAGCAGTGAAGGAAGCAGGGGTGGGGAAAAACTGTTTTTT	CASSEGSRGGEKLFF
TRBV7-3	few	13	TRBJ2-7	.	TGTGCCAGCAGCTCGGGAGTTAACTGGGAGCAGTACTTC	CASSSGVNWEQYF
TRBV11-2	.	19	TRBJ2-3	.	TGTGCCAGCAGCTTAGGGAGCTCTCATAGGCGGGGCGGCACAGATACGCAGTATTTT	CASSLGSSHRRGGTDTQYF
TRBV7-2	.	16	TRBJ1-2	TRBD1	TGTGCCAGCAGGACCCGGCGCAGGGGGTCGAACTATGGCTACACCTTC	CASRTRRRGSNYGYTF
TRBV5-1	.	16	TRBJ2-2	.	TGCGCCAGCAGCTTGTTAGGGGCAGGAAACACCGGGGAGCTGTTTTTT	CASSLLGAGNTGELFF
TRBV4-1	few	14	TRBJ1-1	.	TGCGCCAGCAGCCAAGATTTCTTGAACACTGAAGCTTTCTTT	CASSQDFLNTEAFF
TRBV9	.	15	TRBJ2-5	.	TGTGCCAGCAGCGTAGATTCGGGGGTCCAAGAGACCCAGTACTTC	CASSVDSGVQETQYF
TRBV7-8	.	14	TRBJ2-5	TRBD1	TGTGCCAGCAGTGCCGGGACAGAACAAGAGACCCAGTACTTC	CASSAGTEQETQYF
TRBV5-5	.	14	TRBJ2-7	TRBD1	TGTGCCAGCAGCGCCGGGACAGGAGCCTACGAGCAGTACTTC	CASSAGTGAYEQYF
TRBV5-4	.	15	TRBJ1-1	.	TGTGCCAGCAGCTTGCTTGGCAGGGCGGACACTGAAGCTTTCTTT	CASSLLGRADTEAFF
TRBV24-1	.	12	TRBJ2-2	.	TGTGCCACCAGTGATTTCGGCGGGGAGCTGTTTTTT	CATSDFGGELFF
TRBV5-1	.	14	TRBJ2-5	TRBD2	TGCGCCAGCAGCCGGCTAGCGGGAGAGGAGACCCAGTACTTC	CASSRLAGEETQYF
TRBV21-1	.	21	TRBJ2-2	.	TGTGCCAGCAGCAAATTGTCCTATAATTCTCAGGATCGAGCGAACACCGGGGAGCTGTTTTTT	CASSKLSYNSQDRANTGELFF
TRBV18	once	16	TRBJ1-3	.	TGTGCCAGCTCACCAGGACAGCGGCTTTCTGGAAACACCATATATTTT	CASSPGQRLSGNTIYF
TRBV28	.	13	TRBJ2-7	.	TGTGCCAGCAGTTTAAGAAACAGCTACGAGCAGTACTTC	CASSLRNSYEQYF
TRBV7-3	few	15	TRBJ1-3	.	TGTGCCAGCAGTCAAAGCGGGGGAGCTGGAAACACCATATATTTT	CASSQSGGAGNTIYF
TRBV10-3	.	15	TRBJ2-7	.	TGTGCCATCAGTGGGGGGGAAGGGAGCTCCTACGAGCAGTACTTC	CAISGGEGSSYEQYF
TRBV10-3	.	16	TRBJ2-1	.	TGTGCCATCAGTGATTCCGGGAAGAGCTCCTACAATGAGCAGTTCTTC	CAISDSGKSSYNEQFF
TRBV21-1	.	18	TRBJ2-3	.	TGTGCCAGCAGCAAAAGGACGGCGGGAGGGCCCGGGACAGATACGCAGTATTTT	CASSKRTAGGPGTDTQYF
TRBV19	.	15	TRBJ2-7	TRBD1	TGTGCCAGTAGTAAGGGGACAGGGGGAGCCTACGAGCAGTACTTC	CASSKGTGGAYEQYF
TRBV25-1	.	16	TRBJ1-2	TRBD1	TGTGCCAGCAGTGAATTAGGATGGACAGGGGATTATGGCTACACCTTC	CASSELGWTGDYGYTF
TRBV7-9	.	16	TRBJ2-1	.	TGTGCCAGCAGCCCCCGTCAGGGGGCTAGCGGTCGGTCCCAGTTCTTC	CASSPRQGASGRSQFF
TRBV19	.	20	TRBJ2-3	TRBD2	TGTGCCAGTAGTATGCTGACTAGCGGGAGGGCCGGGGTTCCACTAGATACGCAGTATTTT	CASSMLTSGRAGVPLDTQYF
TRBV4-3	.	18	TRBJ2-1	TRBD2	TGCGCCAGCAGCCAACAAGCGGGAGGAATGTTAGGGGTCAATGAGCAGTTCTTC	CASSQQAGGMLGVNEQFF
TRBV6-1	.	19	TRBJ2-4	TRBD2	TGTGCCAGCAGTGACCGCGGACTAGCGGGCGAACTAGCCAAAAACATTCAGTACTTC	CASSDRGLAGELAKNIQYF
TRBV28	.	15	TRBJ2-7	.	TGTGCCAGCAGGTGGAGGGGGACAGAAGCCTACGAGCAGTACTTC	CASRWRGTEAYEQYF
TRBV6-6	.	15	TRBJ2-3	.	TGTGCCAGCAGTTGGACAGAGCCTAGCACAGATACGCAGTATTTT	CASSWTEPSTDTQYF
TRBV7-2	.	19	TRBJ2-3	TRBD2	TGTGCCAGCAGCCTGGACCTAGCGGGAGTGGGGGGGGGCACAGATACGCAGTATTTT	CASSLDLAGVGGGTDTQYF
TRBV9	.	14	TRBJ2-1	.	TGTGCCAGCAGGCCGGAACTAGATGGCAATGAGCAGTTCTTC	CASRPELDGNEQFF
TRBV19	.	12	TRBJ2-1	.	TGTGCCAGCTCTGACAGAAACAATGAGCAGTTCTTC	CASSDRNNEQFF
TRBV12-3/TRBV12-4	few	13	TRBJ1-6	.	TGTGCCAGCAGTCGGGGAAATAATTCACCCCTCCACTTT	CASSRGNNSPLHF
TRBV4-1	few	15	TRBJ1-2	TRBD1	TGCGCCAGCAGCCAAGGCAGGGGGCGAGGCTATGGCTACACCTTC	CASSQGRGRGYGYTF
TRBV6-5	.	14	TRBJ1-2	TRBD1	TGTGCCAGCAGCCCCACCCGGGACAGATCTGGCTACACCTTC	CASSPTRDRSGYTF
TRBV24-1	.	14	TRBJ2-1	TRBD1	TGTGCCACCAGTGATTGGGACAGGGTGAATGAGCAGTTCTTC	CATSDWDRVNEQFF
TRBV9	.	16	TRBJ1-6	TRBD1	TGTGCCAGCAGCCCCACCCCGGACAGGCGCAATTCACCCCTCCACTTT	CASSPTPDRRNSPLHF
TRBV11-1	few	16	TRBJ2-7	.	TGTGCCAGCAGCCCGGGGGACAGTTACAACTACTACGAGCAGTACTTC	CASSPGDSYNYYEQYF
TRBV5-8	.	17	TRBJ2-3	TRBD2	TGTGCCAGCAGCTTGGGGGTTAGCGGGGGGCACACAGATACGCAGTATTTT	CASSLGVSGGHTDTQYF
TRBV18	.	14	TRBJ1-5	.	TGTGCCAGCTCACCAGTGGGGACTAATCAGCCCCAGCATTTT	CASSPVGTNQPQHF
TRBV7-3	.	14	TRBJ2-3	.	TGTGCCAGCGGCCTTGGGCACAGCACAGATACGCAGTATTTT	CASGLGHSTDTQYF
TRBV7-3	once	14	TRBJ2-5	TRBD2	TGTGCCAGCAGCAGGTCTAGCGGGTCTCTGCCACTAAACTTC	CASSRSSGSLPLNF
TRBV7-9	.	14	TRBJ2-3	TRBD1	TGTGCCGGGAGACAGGGGGCCGGCACAGATACGCAGTATTTT	CAGRQGAGTDTQYF
TRBV6-5	.	15	TRBJ2-2	TRBD1	TGTGCCAGCAGTAGGGGACAGGCGAACACCGGGGAGCTGTTTTTT	CASSRGQANTGELFF